This T cell receptor beta chain was sequenced during a study of spatial heterogeneity in lung cancer. About the study: The study consistently detected more beta-chain than alpha-chain sequences. The library had UMIs, and each TCR and UMI pair averaged more than ten raw reads. General study points: Ubiquitous expanded tumor TCRs appeared in blood more at resection than follow-up.

The CDR3 covers 13 residues. Germline CDR1 SGHRS, CDR2 YFSETQ. V lost 2 bases, J lost 2 bases, and 7 bases lay in between. This clonotype was recorded many times. Its antigen is not known. TCRdb itself ran the 5' RACE reads through MiXCR, one entry per CDR3 protein. Seen here are some 83,000 distinct CDR3 sequences, about 7.8% observed once, and the top ten hold 6.8%. Stated time point: sample taken at primary tumor resection. Extraction of whole RNA from tumor, nontumor lung or frozen PBMC preceded unsorted sequencing. The sequencing here drew on PBMCs, taken at surgery. The chain is built from TRBV5-1 and TRBJ1-1, with a tentative D call TRBD1 (5 bases). This TCR was sampled from a male donor with early-stage non-small cell lung cancer. The CDR3 loop is CASSLGVNTEAFF. CDR3 nucleotides: TGCGCCAGCAGCTTAGGGGTTAACACTGAAGCTTTCTTT.